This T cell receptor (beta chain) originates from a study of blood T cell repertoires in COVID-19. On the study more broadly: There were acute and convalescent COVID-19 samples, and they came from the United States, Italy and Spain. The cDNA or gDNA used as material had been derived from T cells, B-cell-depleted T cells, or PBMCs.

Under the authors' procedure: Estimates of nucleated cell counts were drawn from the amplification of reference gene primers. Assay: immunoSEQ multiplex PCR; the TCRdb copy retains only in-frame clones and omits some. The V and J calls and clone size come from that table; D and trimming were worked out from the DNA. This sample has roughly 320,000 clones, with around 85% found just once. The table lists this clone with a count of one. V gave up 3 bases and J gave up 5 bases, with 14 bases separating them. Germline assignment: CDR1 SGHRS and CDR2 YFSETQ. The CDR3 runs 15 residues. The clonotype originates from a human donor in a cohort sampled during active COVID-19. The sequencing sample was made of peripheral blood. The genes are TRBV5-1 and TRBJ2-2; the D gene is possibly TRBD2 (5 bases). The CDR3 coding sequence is TGCGCCAGCAGCTCCATTCCGGGAATAACCGGGGAGCTGTTTTTT. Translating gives CASSSIPGITGELFF.